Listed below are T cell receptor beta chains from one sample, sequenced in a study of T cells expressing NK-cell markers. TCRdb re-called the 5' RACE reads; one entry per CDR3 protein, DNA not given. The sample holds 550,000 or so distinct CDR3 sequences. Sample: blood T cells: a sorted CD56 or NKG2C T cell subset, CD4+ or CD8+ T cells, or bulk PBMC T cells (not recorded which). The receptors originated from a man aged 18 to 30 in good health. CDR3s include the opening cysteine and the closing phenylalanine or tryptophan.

CASSPGVGTGDYEQYF | TRBJ2-7 | TRBV28
CASSPGVAGADTQYF | TRBJ2-3 | TRBV5-1
CASSLSGTSGTNTGELFF | TRBJ2-2 | TRBV4-1
CASSLSDPDTQYF | TRBJ2-3 | TRBV7-9
CASSFQQTLAGELFF | TRBJ2-2 | TRBV5-6
CASRKLATGRFDRDTQYF | TRBJ2-3 | TRBV12-3/TRBV12-4
CSANHPLADEQFF | TRBJ2-1 | TRBV20-1
CASSSGTSRSFEQFF | TRBJ2-1 | TRBV7-2
CASSLRLGAQFF | TRBJ2-1 | TRBV5-1
CASSLALPAVGELFF | TRBJ2-2 | TRBV5-1
CASSSRAGIPTGELFF | TRBJ2-2 | TRBV7-2
CASSELSPPGNTIYF | TRBJ1-3 | TRBV5-1
CASSLSGRREETQYF | TRBJ2-5 | TRBV7-7
CASSTFGSGDEDTQYF | TRBJ2-3 | TRBV28
CASSQVAPAVVTYEQFF | TRBJ2-1 | TRBV4-3
CASSEGTSGRNEQFF | TRBJ2-1 | TRBV2
CAWGSDPGDEQFF | TRBJ2-1 | TRBV30
CASTQAAKIHYEQYF | TRBJ2-7 | TRBV6-2/TRBV6-3
CASSPGTSSYYEQYF | TRBJ2-7 | TRBV7-2
CATSRTGGGQPQHF | TRBJ1-5 | TRBV15
CSANQGGDTEAFF | TRBJ1-1 | TRBV20-1
CASGLVVGAVPGELFF | TRBJ2-2 | TRBV12-5
CASSLGRIGQGVQETQYF | TRBJ2-5 | TRBV7-6
CASGSGLAGGPAQETQYF | TRBJ2-5 | TRBV6-2/TRBV6-3
CSARVLGANYGYTF | TRBJ1-2 | TRBV20-1
CASRAGGPLNEQFF | TRBJ2-1 | TRBV10-2
CASGTPGGEQFF | TRBJ2-1 | TRBV12-3/TRBV12-4
CASSAGQGGNAFF | TRBJ1-1 | TRBV3-1
CASSQEPGGGYEQYF | TRBJ2-7 | TRBV4-2
CASSQETDTSYEQYF | TRBJ2-7 | TRBV4-3
CASSGRTASINQPQHF | TRBJ1-5 | TRBV2
CASSSRGGFGELFF | TRBJ2-2 | TRBV5-1
CASSSDRGPQPQHF | TRBJ1-5 | TRBV12-3/TRBV12-4
CASSLASGLNYNEQFF | TRBJ2-1 | TRBV12-3/TRBV12-4
CASSSGTSGETQYF | TRBJ2-5 | TRBV5-1
CASSIVIQETQYF | TRBJ2-5 | TRBV19
CATSGPKTGATTGELFF | TRBJ2-2 | TRBV24-1
CASGRDRGNNEQFF | TRBJ2-1 | TRBV5-8
CASSSSGLSWYNEQFF | TRBJ2-1 | TRBV7-2
CSVSQVKNIQYF | TRBJ2-4 | TRBV29-1
CASSLVNSGTYEQYF | TRBJ2-7 | TRBV28
CASSPHGTEAFF | TRBJ1-1 | TRBV28
CASSPSRDRENTIYF | TRBJ1-3 | TRBV18
CSARDGFEGVIYEQYF | TRBJ2-7 | TRBV20-1
CSASNTKETQYF | TRBJ2-5 | TRBV20-1
CSAWGQERTDTQYF | TRBJ2-3 | TRBV20-1
CASSYSTVVRGGYTF | TRBJ1-2 | TRBV6-5
CASRNTRANTGELFF | TRBJ2-2 | TRBV5-1
CASSLKCDEAFF | TRBJ1-1 | TRBV12-1
CASSQGPHNEQFF | TRBJ2-1 | TRBV2
CASSNRDSGRGRHGYTF | TRBJ1-2 | TRBV19